Listed here are 22 T cell receptor beta chains from one sample, sequenced in a study of human T cells and chemical hapten exposure. Each CDR3 protein is one row after TCRdb ran MiXCR on the RACE reads. The table has 300,000 to 350,000 distinct CDR3 sequences, roughly 6.9% seen once. The time point: patch test 1, 2 weeks after DPC sensitization. The treatment was: therapeutic diphenylcyclopropenone sensitization with weekly scalp DPC. The sample was whole blood, taken in connection with sensitization to the hapten diphenylcyclopropenone (DPC). The receptors come from a woman between 18 and 29 years old with alopecia areata. Some clones in this sample may be carry-over from other donors' samples.

The chain has TRBV7-2 and TRBJ1-1, with 7 bases identical to TRBD1. The CDR3 has 13 amino acids. The J segment lost 6 bases and the V segment lost 4 bases, leaving 5 bases of the junction unmatched. From germline, CDR1 is SGHTA and CDR2 FQGNSA. The CDR3 DNA follows: TGTGCCAGCAGCTACGACAGGGTCGCTGAAGCTTTCTTT. Residues: CASSYDRVAEAFF.

The chain uses TRBV29-1 and TRBJ1-5; D is undetermined. The CDR3 is made up of 13 amino acids. Germline V lookup: CDR1 SQVTM, CDR2 ANQGSEA. V was pared by 4 bases and J by 0 bases, with 7 bases between. CDR3 sequence reads: CSVGQASNQPQHF. In nucleotides, the CDR3 is TGCAGCGTTGGGCAGGCTAGCAATCAGCCCCAGCATTTT.

The chain recombines TRBV5-5 with TRBJ2-7; D call uncertain. The CDR3 consists of 13 residues. Germline CDR1 reads SGHKS; CDR2 reads YYEKEE (reference sequence). Deletions cut 4 bases from V and 5 bases from J, with 13 bases between. Here the CDR3 reads CASSPRFWDEQYF. The CDR3 nucleotides read TGTGCCAGCAGCCCTCGATTTTGGGACGAGCAGTACTTC.

In this sample, this clonotype turned up a few times. V usage is TRBV6-1 and J usage is TRBJ2-6; D gene ambiguous. Germline V lookup: CDR1 MNHNS, CDR2 SASEGT. This CDR3 region has 16 residues. Trimming took 2 bases from V and 0 from J, leaving 8 bases between them. The CDR3 protein is CASSEPGASGANVLTF. For the CDR3, the DNA is TGTGCCAGCAGTGAACCTGGAGCCTCTGGGGCCAACGTCCTGACTTTC.

V usage is TRBV12-3 or TRBV12-4 and J usage is TRBJ2-5; the match to TRBD2 covers 9 bases. The CDR3 sequence is 16 residues long. V shed 6 bases and J 2 bases; nucleotides not matched to a gene: 10. The CDR3 region has the DNA TGTGCCAGCAGGTCCGGCGGAGCGGGGGGTCAAGAGACCCAGTACTTC. This sequence encodes CASRSGGAGGQETQYF.

There are many counts of this clonotype. This sequence joins TRBV12-3 or TRBV12-4 and TRBJ2-3, with 7 bases that match TRBD2. V trimming: 6 bases; J trimming: 0 bases; junction bases outside the gene matches: 6. The CDR3 is made up of 15 amino acids. CDR3 protein: CASSTSVTSTDTQYF. The CDR3 DNA follows: TGTGCCAGCAGCACTAGCGTAACTAGCACAGATACGCAGTATTTT.

In its sample, this clonotype was seen a few times. The CDR3 sequence: CASSLGPRGASTDTQYF. CDR3 DNA: TGCGCCAGCAGCTTGGGCCCCCGGGGGGCGAGTACAGATACGCAGTATTTT. The chain links TRBV5-1 to TRBJ2-3; the D gene is possibly TRBD2 (7 bases). Germline values: CDR1 SGHRS, CDR2 YFSETQ. The V gene lost 0 bases and the J gene lost 3 bases, with 17 bases spanning the gap. The CDR3 contains 17 residues.

This clonotype was counted at least ten times. V gene TRBV12-3 or TRBV12-4 combines with J gene TRBJ2-3, with 9 bases identical to TRBD1. The CDR3 covers 15 residues. Trimming at V came to 3 bases and at J to 5 bases, leaving 6 bases not matched to a gene. CDR3 bases: TGTGCCAGCAGTTTTGTGGCGGGACAGGGAGATACGCAGTATTTT. As protein: CASSFVAGQGDTQYF.

A few counts support this clonotype. The genes are TRBV20-1 and TRBJ1-6; the D gene is possibly TRBD1 (5 bases). The CDR3 totals 14 residues. The germline V and J ends were trimmed by 3 bases and 7 bases, with 13 bases remaining between them. CDR1 is DFQATT, CDR2 SNEGSKA, per germline (reference sequence). The CDR3 region has the DNA TGCAGTGCTAGGATGCGGTGGGGGAATTCACCCCTCCACTTT. It codes for CSARMRWGNSPLHF.

The V gene is TRBV10-3, the J gene TRBJ2-3; 8 bases align to TRBD2. The CDR3 is 23 amino acids. The germline V gene has CDR1 ENHRY and CDR2 SYGVKD. Unmatched junction bases numbered 27, after V lost 0 bases and J lost 4 bases. The CDR3 DNA reads as TGTGCCATCAGTGAGTCCGGTGGCGGGACACCACTAGCGGCCCCGCGAGGCCCAGATACGCAGTATTTT. This gives the protein CAISESGGGTPLAAPRGPDTQYF.

This clonotype came up many times. The chain links TRBV6-4 to TRBJ2-3, with unresolved D. Trimming pared 3 bases from V and 2 bases from J, leaving 12 bases between. CDR1 and CDR2 (germline): MRHNA, SNTAGT. The CDR3 has 15 residues. The CDR3 nucleotides are TGTGCCAGCAGTGAGGGTGCATTATCCACAGATACGCAGTATTTT. Its protein product is CASSEGALSTDTQYF.

The J gene is TRBJ1-2, the V gene TRBV20-1, with a weak D call TRBD1 (5 bases). CDR1 is DFQATT and CDR2 is SNEGSKA in the germline V gene (reference sequence). With 1 base removed from V and 6 bases from J, the gap between germline ends came to 12 bases. The CDR3 runs 13 residues. Written as DNA, the CDR3 is TGCAGTGCTAGAGTAATACAGGCCAATGGCTACACCTTC. Protein: CSARVIQANGYTF.

This clonotype was counted once. The rearrangement links TRBV12-3 or TRBV12-4 to TRBJ1-4; a possible D gene is TRBD1 (5 bases). The V and J ends lost 8 bases and 0 bases respectively, with 7 bases between them. The CDR3 length is 13 residues. This CDR3 is CASGAATNEKLFF. The CDR3 DNA sequence: TGTGCCAGCGGGGCGGCAACTAATGAAAAACTGTTTTTT.

There are a few counts of this clonotype. The chain carries TRBV5-1 and TRBJ1-1; possible D gene TRBD1, 5 bases. V was clipped by 4 bases and J by 0 bases, with 13 bases between them. Germline V lookup: CDR1 SGHRS, CDR2 YFSETQ. The CDR3 has 15 amino acids. The CDR3 sequence is CASSPSRGMNTEAFF. CDR3 coding DNA: TGCGCCAGCAGCCCCTCCCGGGGGATGAACACTGAAGCTTTCTTT. Looking up the rest from reference TRBV5-1 and TRBJ1-1 gives the full variable domain: KAGVTQTPRYLIKTRGQQVTLSCSPISGHRSVSWYQQTPGQGLQFLFEYFSETQRNKGNFPGRFSGRQFSNSRSEMNVSTLELGDSALYLCASSPSRGMNTEAFFGQGTRLTVV.

This chain uses TRBV4-1 with TRBJ1-5, with D maybe TRBD1 (5 bases). V gave up 1 base and J gave up 6 bases, with 13 bases separating them. Per the germline V gene, CDR1 is MGHRA and CDR2 is YSYEKL. The CDR3 spans 15 residues. The CDR3 reads CASSQVWQGGQPQHF. The CDR3, as DNA: TGCGCCAGCAGCCAAGTATGGCAGGGAGGTCAGCCCCAGCATTTT.

This clonotype was observed at least ten times. The V call is TRBV15, the J call TRBJ1-2; no clear D. There are 17 residues in the CDR3. Trimming cost V 3 bases and J 0 bases, with 17 bases left between them. Germline loops: CDR1 LNHNV, CDR2 YYDKDF (reference sequence). The CDR3 DNA is TGTGCCACCAGCAGGGAAAGCCGACGGGAAGCTAACTATGGCTACACCTTC. Its translation is CATSRESRREANYGYTF. The whole variable domain, filled in from reference TRBV15 and TRBJ1-2, reads DAMVIQNPRYQVTQFGKPVTLSCSQTLNHNVMYWYQQKSSQAPKLLFHYYDKDFNNEADTPDNFQSRRPNTSFCFLDIRSPGLGDTAMYLCATSRESRREANYGYTFGSGTRLTVV.

There are a few counts of this clonotype. The V gene is TRBV12-3 or TRBV12-4, the J gene TRBJ2-7, with D possibly TRBD1 on 6 matching bases. V dropped 1 base and J dropped 7 bases, with 11 bases sitting between them. CDR3 size: 13 residues. CDR3 protein: CASSLVGAEEQYF. The DNA of the CDR3 is TGTGCCAGCAGTTTAGTGGGGGCGGAGGAGCAGTACTTC.

V and J are TRBV6-2 or TRBV6-3 and TRBJ2-2; D is unclear. Germline CDR1 and CDR2: MNHEY and SVGEGT. The CDR3 runs 15 residues. V lost 4 bases and J 3 bases, leaving 12 bases between the germline ends. The CDR3 protein is CASSFGGRDTGELFF. The DNA for the CDR3 is TGTGCCAGCAGTTTTGGTGGCAGAGACACCGGGGAGCTGTTTTTT.

Only a few counts were recorded for this clonotype. V usage is TRBV7-6 and J usage is TRBJ2-3; 10 nucleotides align to TRBD2. The CDR3 spans 15 residues. V gave up 2 bases and J gave up 5 bases; unmatched junction bases: 4. CDR1 and CDR2 from the germline V gene are SGHVS and FNYEAQ. The CDR3 sequence: CASSLLAGVIDTQYF. DNA for the CDR3: TGTGCCAGCAGCTTACTAGCGGGGGTGATAGATACGCAGTATTTT.

Many counts were recorded for this clonotype. V is TRBV27 and J is TRBJ1-6, with no clear D. The V and J ends lost 6 bases and 10 bases respectively, with 16 bases between them. The CDR3 loop spans 14 amino acids. Germline V gives CDR1 MNHEY, CDR2 SMNVEV (reference sequence). In DNA form, the CDR3 reads TGTGCCAGCAGGACTTCAGCGGACGGATCACCCCTCCACTTT. This sequence encodes CASRTSADGSPLHF.

This clonotype showed up just a few times. The V and J genes are TRBV28 and TRBJ2-3; D is ambiguous. Germline-derived CDR1 and CDR2 are MDHEN and SYDVKM. The germline V and J ends were trimmed by 4 bases and 1 base, with 6 bases remaining between them. The length of the CDR3 is 13 residues. This chain's CDR3 is CASSWQGTDTQYF. The DNA of the CDR3 is TGTGCCAGCAGTTGGCAGGGCACAGATACGCAGTATTTT. Combining the CDR3 with reference TRBV28 and TRBJ2-3 gives the whole variable domain DVKVTQSSRYLVKRTGEKVFLECVQDMDHENMFWYRQDPGLGLRLIYFSYDVKMKEKGDIPEGYSVSREKKERFSLILESASTNQTSMYLCASSWQGTDTQYFGPGTRLTVL.

This clonotype was found many times. This chain uses TRBV7-9 with TRBJ1-1; D gene uncertain. Per the germline V gene, CDR1 is SEHNR and CDR2 is FQNEAQ (reference sequence). V was shortened by 0 bases and J by 4 bases, with 3 bases between the two germline ends. This CDR3 is built from 12 residues. CDR3 sequence reads: CASSLAGTEAFF. The CDR3, as DNA: TGTGCCAGCAGCTTAGCTGGCACTGAAGCTTTCTTT.